The entry below describes one T cell receptor beta chain. This entry comes from a study of blood T cell repertoires in COVID-19. Measured with immunoSEQ multiplex PCR; TCRdb has only the in-frame clones, and not every one. There are tens of thousands of clones in the sample; roughly four fifths occur only once, and 28% lies in the top ten. Germline CDR1 LNHDA, CDR2 SQIVND (reference sequence). This CDR3 comprises 14 residues. The V segment lost 4 bases and the J segment 2 bases; nucleotides outside the gene matches: 3. The sequence came from a woman older than 75 with acute or convalescent COVID-19. V and J are TRBV19 and TRBJ1-2; TRBD1 aligns across 8 bases. Sequencing used peripheral blood. The CDR3 region has the DNA TGTGCCAGTAGTAGGGACAGGACCAACTATGGCTACACCTTC. Its translation is CASSRDRTNYGYTF.